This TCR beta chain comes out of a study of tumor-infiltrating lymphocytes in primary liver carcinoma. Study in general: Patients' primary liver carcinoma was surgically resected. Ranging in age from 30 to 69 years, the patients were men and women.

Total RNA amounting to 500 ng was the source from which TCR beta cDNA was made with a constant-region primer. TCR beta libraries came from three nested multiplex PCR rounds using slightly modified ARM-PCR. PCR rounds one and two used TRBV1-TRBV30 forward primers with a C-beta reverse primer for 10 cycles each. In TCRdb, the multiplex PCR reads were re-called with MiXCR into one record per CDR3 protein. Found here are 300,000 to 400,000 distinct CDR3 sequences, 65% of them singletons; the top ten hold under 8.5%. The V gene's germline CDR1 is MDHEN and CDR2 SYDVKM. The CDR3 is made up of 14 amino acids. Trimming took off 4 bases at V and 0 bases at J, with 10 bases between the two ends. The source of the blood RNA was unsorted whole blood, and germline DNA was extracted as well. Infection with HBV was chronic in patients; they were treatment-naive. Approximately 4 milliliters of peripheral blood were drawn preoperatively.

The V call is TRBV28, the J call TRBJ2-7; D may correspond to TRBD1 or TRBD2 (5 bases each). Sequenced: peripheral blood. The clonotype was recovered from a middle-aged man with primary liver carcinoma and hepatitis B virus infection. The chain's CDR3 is CASSSGGVSYEQYF. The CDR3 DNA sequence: TGTGCCAGCAGTTCTGGGGGAGTCTCCTACGAGCAGTACTTC.